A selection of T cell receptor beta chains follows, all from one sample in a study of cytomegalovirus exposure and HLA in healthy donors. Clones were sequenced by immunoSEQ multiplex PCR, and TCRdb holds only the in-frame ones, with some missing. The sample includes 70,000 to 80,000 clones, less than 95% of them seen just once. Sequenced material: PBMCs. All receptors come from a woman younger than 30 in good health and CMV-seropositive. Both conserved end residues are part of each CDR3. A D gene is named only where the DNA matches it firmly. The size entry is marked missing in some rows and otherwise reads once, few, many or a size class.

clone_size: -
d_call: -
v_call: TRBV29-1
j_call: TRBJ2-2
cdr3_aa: CSVRGSSNTGELFF
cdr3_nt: TGCAGCGTTCGGGGAAGTTCGAACACCGGGGAGCTGTTTTTT

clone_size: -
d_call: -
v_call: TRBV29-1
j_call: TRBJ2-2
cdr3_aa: CSVMFSGELFF
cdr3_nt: TGCAGCGTAATGTTCTCCGGGGAGCTGTTTTTT

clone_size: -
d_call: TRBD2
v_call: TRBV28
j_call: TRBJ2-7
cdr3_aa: CASSPRGGAYEQYF
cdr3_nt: TGTGCCAGCAGCCCCCGGGGGGGCGCCTACGAGCAGTACTTC

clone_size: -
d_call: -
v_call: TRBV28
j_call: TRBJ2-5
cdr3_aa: CASSFTSQETQYF
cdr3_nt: TGTGCCAGCAGTTTTACCAGCCAAGAGACCCAGTACTTC

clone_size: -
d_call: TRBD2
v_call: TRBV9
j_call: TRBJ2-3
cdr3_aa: CASSRERLAGTDTQYF
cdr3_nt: TGTGCCAGCAGTCGCGAGAGACTAGCGGGCACAGATACGCAGTATTTT

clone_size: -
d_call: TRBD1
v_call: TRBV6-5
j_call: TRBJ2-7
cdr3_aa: CASTTDRGIYEQYF
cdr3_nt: TGTGCCAGCACCACCGACAGGGGGATCTACGAGCAGTACTTC

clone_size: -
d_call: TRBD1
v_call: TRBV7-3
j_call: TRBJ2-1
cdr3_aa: CASSLRDRGPYNEQFF
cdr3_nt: TGTGCCAGCAGCTTAAGGGACAGGGGGCCGTACAATGAGCAGTTCTTC

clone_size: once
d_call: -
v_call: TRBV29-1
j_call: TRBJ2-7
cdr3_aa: CSVGQGNEQYF
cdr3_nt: TGCAGCGTTGGTCAGGGCAACGAGCAGTACTTC

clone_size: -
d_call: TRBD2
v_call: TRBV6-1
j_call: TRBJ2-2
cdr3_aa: CASSDMAGLASNTGELFF
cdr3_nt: TGTGCCAGCAGTGATATGGCCGGACTAGCGTCGAACACCGGGGAGCTGTTTTTT

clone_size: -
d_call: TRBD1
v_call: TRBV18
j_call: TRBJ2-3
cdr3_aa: CASSPPGQSTDTQYF
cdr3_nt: TGTGCCAGCTCACCCCCGGGACAGAGCACAGATACGCAGTATTTT

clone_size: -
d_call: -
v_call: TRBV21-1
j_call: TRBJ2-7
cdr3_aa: CASSKQTWDRGRGGHEQYF
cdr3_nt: TGTGCCAGCAGCAAACAAACGTGGGACAGGGGGCGCGGTGGGCACGAGCAGTACTTC

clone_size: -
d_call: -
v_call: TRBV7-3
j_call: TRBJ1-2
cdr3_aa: CASSLNGGGGYTF
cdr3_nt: TGTGCCAGCAGCTTAAACGGGGGGGGTGGCTACACCTTC

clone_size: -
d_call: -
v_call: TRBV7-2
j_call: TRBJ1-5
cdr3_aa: CASSPIQGRGQPQHF
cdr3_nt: TGTGCCAGCAGCCCAATACAGGGACGCGGGCAGCCCCAGCATTTT

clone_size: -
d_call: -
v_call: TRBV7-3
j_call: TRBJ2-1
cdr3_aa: CASSGGSSYNEQFF
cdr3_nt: TGTGCCAGCTCAGGGGGGAGCTCCTACAATGAGCAGTTCTTC

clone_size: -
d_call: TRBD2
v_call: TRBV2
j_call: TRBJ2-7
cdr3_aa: CASSDRSGRASVREQYF
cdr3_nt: TGTGCCAGCAGTGATCGTAGCGGGAGGGCCAGTGTACGCGAGCAGTACTTC

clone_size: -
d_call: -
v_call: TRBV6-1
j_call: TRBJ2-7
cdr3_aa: CATGEAYEQYF
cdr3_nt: TGTGCCACGGGGGAAGCCTACGAGCAGTACTTC

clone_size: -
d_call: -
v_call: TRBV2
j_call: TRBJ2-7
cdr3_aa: CASSEAQRPPKRKYF
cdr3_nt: TGTGCCAGCAGTGAAGCGCAGAGGCCCCCAAAACGGAAATACTTC

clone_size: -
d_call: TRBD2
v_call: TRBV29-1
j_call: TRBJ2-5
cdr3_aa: CSALLAGQQETQYF
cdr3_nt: TGCAGCGCGCTTCTAGCGGGGCAACAAGAGACCCAGTACTTC

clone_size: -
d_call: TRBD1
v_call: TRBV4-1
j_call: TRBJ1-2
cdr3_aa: CASSRGTGAEGYTF
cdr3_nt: TGCGCCAGCAGCCGAGGGACAGGGGCTGAAGGCTACACCTTC

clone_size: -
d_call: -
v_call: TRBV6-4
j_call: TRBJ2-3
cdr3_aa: CASSVYGTSSTDTQYF
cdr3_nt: TGTGCCAGCAGTGTTTATGGGACATCTAGCACAGATACGCAGTATTTT

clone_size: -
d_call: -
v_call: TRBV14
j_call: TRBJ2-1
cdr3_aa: CASSQDLLAVNEQFF
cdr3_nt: TGTGCCAGCAGCCAAGATCTGTTAGCGGTCAATGAGCAGTTCTTC

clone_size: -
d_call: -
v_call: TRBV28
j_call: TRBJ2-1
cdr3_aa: CASSLGGGYFDEQFF
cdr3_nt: TGTGCCAGCAGTTTAGGAGGAGGGTATTTCGATGAGCAGTTCTTC

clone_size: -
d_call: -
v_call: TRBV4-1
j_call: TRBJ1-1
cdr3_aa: CASSQEAGPTEAFF
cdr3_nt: TGCGCCAGCAGCCAAGAAGCAGGGCCCACTGAAGCTTTCTTT

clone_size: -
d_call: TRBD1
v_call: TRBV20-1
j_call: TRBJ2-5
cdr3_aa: CSAQTGETQYF
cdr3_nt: TGCAGTGCACAGACAGGGGAGACCCAGTACTTC

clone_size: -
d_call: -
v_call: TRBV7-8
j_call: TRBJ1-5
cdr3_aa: CASSFNRLFGNQPQHF
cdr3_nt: TGTGCCAGCAGCTTTAACCGACTTTTTGGCAATCAGCCCCAGCATTTT

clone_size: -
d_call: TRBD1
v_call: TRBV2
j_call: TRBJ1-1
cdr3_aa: CASSRDRDTEAFF
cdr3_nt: TGTGCCAGCAGTAGGGACAGGGACACTGAAGCTTTCTTT

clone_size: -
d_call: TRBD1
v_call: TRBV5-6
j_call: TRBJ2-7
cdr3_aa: CASSSFGTGHNSYEQYF
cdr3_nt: TGTGCCAGCAGCTCATTCGGGACAGGGCATAACTCCTACGAGCAGTACTTC